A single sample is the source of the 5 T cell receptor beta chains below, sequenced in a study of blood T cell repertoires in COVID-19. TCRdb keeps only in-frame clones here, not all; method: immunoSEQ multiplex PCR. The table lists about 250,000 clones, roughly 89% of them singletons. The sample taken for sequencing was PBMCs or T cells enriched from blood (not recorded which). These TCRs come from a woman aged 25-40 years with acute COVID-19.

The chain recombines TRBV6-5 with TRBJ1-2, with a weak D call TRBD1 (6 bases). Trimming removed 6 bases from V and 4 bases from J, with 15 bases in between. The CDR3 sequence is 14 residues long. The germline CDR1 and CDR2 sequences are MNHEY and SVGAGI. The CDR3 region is CASRQGRLGYGYTF. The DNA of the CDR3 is TGTGCCAGCAGGCAGGGGCGGCTTGGCTATGGCTACACCTTC.

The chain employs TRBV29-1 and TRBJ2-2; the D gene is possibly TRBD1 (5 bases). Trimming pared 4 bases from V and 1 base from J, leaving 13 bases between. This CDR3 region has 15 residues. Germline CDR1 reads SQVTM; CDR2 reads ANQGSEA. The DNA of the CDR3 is TGCAGCGTTGTAGGGATCGACAGGAACACCGGGGAGCTGTTTTTT. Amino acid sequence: CSVVGIDRNTGELFF.

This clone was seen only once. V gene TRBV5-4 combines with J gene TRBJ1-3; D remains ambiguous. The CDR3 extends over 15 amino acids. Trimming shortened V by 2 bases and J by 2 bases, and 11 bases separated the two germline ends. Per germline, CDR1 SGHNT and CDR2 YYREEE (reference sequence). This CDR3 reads CASSLGRNPGNTIYF. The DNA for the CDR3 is TGTGCCAGCAGCTTAGGCAGGAATCCTGGAAACACCATATATTTT.

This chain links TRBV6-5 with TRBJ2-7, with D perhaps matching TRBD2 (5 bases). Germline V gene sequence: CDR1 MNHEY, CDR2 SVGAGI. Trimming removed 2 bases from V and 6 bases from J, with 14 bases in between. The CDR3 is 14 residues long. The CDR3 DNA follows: TGTGCCAGCAGTTACGTATTTCCGGGAAGCGAGCAGTACTTC. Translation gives CASSYVFPGSEQYF.

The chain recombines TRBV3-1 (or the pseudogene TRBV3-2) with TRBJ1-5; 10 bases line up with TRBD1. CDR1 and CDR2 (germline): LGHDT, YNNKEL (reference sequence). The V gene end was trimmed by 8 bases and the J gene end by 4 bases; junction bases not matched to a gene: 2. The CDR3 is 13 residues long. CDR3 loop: CASADRGNQPQHF. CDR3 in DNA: TGTGCCAGCGCGGACAGGGGGAATCAGCCCCAGCATTTT.